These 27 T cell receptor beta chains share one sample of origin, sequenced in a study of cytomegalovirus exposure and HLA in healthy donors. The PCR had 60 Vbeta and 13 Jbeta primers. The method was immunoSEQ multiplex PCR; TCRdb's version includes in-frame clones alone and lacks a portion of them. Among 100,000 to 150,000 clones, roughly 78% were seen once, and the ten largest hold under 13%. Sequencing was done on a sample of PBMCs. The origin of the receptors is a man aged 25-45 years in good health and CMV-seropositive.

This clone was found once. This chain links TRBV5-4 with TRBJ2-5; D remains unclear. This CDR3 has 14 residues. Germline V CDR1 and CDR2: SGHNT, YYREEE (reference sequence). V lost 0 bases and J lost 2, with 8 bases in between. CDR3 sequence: CASSLGAHQETQYF. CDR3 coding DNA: TGTGCCAGCAGCTTGGGCGCTCATCAAGAGACCCAGTACTTC.

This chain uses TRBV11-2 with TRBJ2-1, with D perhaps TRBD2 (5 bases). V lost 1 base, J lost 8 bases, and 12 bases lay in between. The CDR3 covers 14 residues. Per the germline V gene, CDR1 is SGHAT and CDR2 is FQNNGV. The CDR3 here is CASSLGGSLDEQFF. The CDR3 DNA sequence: TGTGCCAGCAGCTTAGGAGGGAGCTTGGATGAGCAGTTCTTC.

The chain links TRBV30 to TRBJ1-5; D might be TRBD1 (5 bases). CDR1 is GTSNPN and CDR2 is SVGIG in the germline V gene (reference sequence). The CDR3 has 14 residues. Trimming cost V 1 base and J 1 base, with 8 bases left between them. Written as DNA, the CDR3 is TGTGCCTGGAGTGGGACAACAAGCAATCAGCCCCAGCATTTT. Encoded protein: CAWSGTTSNQPQHF.

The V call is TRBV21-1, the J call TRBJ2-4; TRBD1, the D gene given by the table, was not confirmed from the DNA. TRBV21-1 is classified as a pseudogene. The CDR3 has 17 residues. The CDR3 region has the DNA TGTGCCAGCAGCAAAAACGTCGACAGGGCCGCCAAAAACATTCAGTACTTC. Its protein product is CASSKNVDRAAKNIQYF.

The chain's CDR3 is CASSITSGGGYEQYF. The CDR3, as DNA: TGTGCCAGCTCTATTACTAGCGGAGGAGGTTACGAGCAGTACTTC. The genes are TRBV18 and TRBJ2-7; 8 positions agree with TRBD2. V dropped 6 bases and J dropped 4; count of bases not matched to a gene: 11. The germline CDR1 and CDR2 sequences are KGHSH and LQKENI. CDR3 length: 15 amino acids.

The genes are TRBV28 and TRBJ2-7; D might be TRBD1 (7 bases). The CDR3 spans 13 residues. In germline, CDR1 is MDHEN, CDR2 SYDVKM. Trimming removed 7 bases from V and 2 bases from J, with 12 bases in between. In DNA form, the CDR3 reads TGTGCCAGCACCCCAGGGGGGACCTACGAGCAGTACTTC. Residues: CASTPGGTYEQYF.

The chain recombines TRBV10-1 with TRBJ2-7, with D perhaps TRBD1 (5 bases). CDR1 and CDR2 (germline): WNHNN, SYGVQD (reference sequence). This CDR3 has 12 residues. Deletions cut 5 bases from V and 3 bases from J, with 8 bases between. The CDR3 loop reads CASSLGDYEQYF. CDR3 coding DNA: TGCGCCAGCAGTCTAGGGGACTACGAGCAGTACTTC.

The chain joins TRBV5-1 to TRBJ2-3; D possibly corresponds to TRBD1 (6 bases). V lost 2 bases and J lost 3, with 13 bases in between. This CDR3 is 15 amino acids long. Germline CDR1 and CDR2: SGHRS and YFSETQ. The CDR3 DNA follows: TGCGCCAGCAGCTTAGGGGGAAGGGGGACAGATACGCAGTATTTT. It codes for CASSLGGRGTDTQYF.

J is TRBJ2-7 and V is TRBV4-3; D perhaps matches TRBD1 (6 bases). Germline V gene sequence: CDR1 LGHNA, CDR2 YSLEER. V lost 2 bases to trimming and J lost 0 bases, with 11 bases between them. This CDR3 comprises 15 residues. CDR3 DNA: TGCGCCAGCAGCCAACTAACAGGGACCTCCTACGAGCAGTACTTC. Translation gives CASSQLTGTSYEQYF.

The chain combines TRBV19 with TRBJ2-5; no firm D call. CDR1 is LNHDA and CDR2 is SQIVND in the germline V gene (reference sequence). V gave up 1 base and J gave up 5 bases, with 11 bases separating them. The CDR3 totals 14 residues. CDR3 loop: CASSIGSRGETQYF. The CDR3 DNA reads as TGTGCCAGTAGTATAGGCTCCAGAGGCGAGACCCAGTACTTC.

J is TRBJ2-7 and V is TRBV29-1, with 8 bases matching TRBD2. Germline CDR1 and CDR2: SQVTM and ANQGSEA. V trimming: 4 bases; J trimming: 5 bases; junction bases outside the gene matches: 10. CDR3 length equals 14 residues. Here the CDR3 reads CSVVLAGSPHEQYF. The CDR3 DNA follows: TGCAGCGTTGTGTTAGCGGGGAGCCCCCACGAGCAGTACTTC.

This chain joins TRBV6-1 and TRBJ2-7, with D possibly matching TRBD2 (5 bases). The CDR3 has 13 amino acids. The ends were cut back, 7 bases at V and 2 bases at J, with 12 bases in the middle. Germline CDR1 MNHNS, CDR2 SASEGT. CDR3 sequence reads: CASITSGTYEQYF. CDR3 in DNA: TGTGCCAGCATCACTTCCGGGACCTACGAGCAGTACTTC.

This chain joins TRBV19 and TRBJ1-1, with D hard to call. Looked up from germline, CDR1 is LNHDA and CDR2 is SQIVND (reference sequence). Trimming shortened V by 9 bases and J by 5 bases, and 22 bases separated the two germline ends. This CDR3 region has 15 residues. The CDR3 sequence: CASRPELTVTTEAFF. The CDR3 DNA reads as TGTGCCAGCAGGCCCGAACTTACAGTTACGACTGAAGCTTTCTTT. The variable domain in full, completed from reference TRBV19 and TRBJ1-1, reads DGGITQSPKYLFRKEGQNVTLSCEQNLNHDAMYWYRQDPGQGLRLIYYSQIVNDFQKGDIAEGYSVSREKKESFPLTVTSAQKNPTAFYLCASRPELTVTTEAFFGQGTRLTVV.

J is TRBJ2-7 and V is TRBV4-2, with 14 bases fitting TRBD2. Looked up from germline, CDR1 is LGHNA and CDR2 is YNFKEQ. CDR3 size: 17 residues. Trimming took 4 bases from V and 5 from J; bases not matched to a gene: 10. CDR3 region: CASSPEGTSGRKDEQYF. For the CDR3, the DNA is TGTGCCAGCAGCCCCGAGGGGACTAGCGGGAGAAAGGACGAGCAGTACTTC.

DNA of the CDR3: TGTGCCAGCAGTTTGGGGGGACAGGGGGTGCGTGGCTACACCTTC. It encodes CASSLGGQGVRGYTF. The rearrangement joins TRBV27 to TRBJ1-2; 11 nucleotides align to TRBD1. With 3 bases clipped from V and 7 bases from J, the junction kept 7 bases outside the gene matches. The germline V gene has CDR1 MNHEY and CDR2 SMNVEV (reference sequence). The CDR3 spans 15 residues.

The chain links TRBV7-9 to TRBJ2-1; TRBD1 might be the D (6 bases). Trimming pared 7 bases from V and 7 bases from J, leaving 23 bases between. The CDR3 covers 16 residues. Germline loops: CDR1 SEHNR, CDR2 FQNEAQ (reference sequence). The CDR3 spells CASNEGYAGVVNEQFF. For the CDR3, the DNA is TGTGCCAGCAACGAAGGGTACGCAGGGGTCGTTAATGAGCAGTTCTTC.

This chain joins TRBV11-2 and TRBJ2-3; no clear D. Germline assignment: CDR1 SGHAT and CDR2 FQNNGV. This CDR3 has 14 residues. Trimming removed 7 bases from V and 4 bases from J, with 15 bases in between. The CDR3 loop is CASTTWPGADTQYF. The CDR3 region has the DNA TGTGCCAGCACCACATGGCCAGGCGCAGATACGCAGTATTTT.

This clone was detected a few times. This CDR3 reads CASSTTRSGVGAWFF. The CDR3 DNA reads TGTGCCAGCAGTACAACCCGGAGCGGGGTAGGAGCTTGGTTCTTC. The V gene is TRBV14, the J gene TRBJ2-1; 7 bases line up with TRBD2. V lost 6 bases and J lost 15; bases outside the gene matches: 20. This CDR3 has 15 amino acids. Germline lookup yields CDR1 SGHDN and CDR2 FVKESK. The entire variable domain, with the rest obtained from reference TRBV14 and TRBJ2-1, is as follows: EAGVTQFPSHSVIEKGQTVTLRCDPISGHDNLYWYRRVMGKEIKFLLHFVKESKQDESGMPNNRFLAERTGGTYSTLKVQPAELEDSGVYFCASSTTRSGVGAWFFGPGTRLTVL.

The CDR3 nucleotides read TGCGCCAGCAGCCAAGAGGGGGTTCACAGGGTTGGGGAGCAGTACTTC. Amino acid sequence: CASSQEGVHRVGEQYF. The chain carries TRBV4-1 and TRBJ2-7, with D tentatively TRBD1 (6 bases). Germline V gene sequence: CDR1 MGHRA, CDR2 YSYEKL. The CDR3 covers 16 residues. V lost 0 bases, J lost 7 bases, and 19 bases lay in between.

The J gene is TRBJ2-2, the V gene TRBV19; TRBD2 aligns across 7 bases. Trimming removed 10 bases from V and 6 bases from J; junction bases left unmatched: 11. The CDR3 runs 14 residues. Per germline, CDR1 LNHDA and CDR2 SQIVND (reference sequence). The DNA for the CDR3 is TGTGCCACCTCGGGACTACATGTTTCCGGGGAGCTGTTTTTT. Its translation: CATSGLHVSGELFF.

In DNA, the CDR3 is TGTGCCTGGAGGGACAGGGCCAATGAAAACTATGGCTACACCTTC. Its protein is CAWRDRANENYGYTF. The chain recombines TRBV30 with TRBJ1-2; 8 bases are a match to TRBD1. CDR1 and CDR2 (germline): GTSNPN, SVGIG (reference sequence). The CDR3 has 15 residues. After removal of 3 bases from V and 2 bases from J, the junction contained 8 bases not matched to a gene.

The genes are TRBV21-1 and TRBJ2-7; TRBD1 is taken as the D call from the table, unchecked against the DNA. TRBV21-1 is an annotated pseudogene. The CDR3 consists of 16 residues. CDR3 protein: CASSKKSGQGSYEQYF. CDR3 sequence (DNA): TGTGCCAGCAGCAAAAAGTCGGGACAGGGATCCTACGAGCAGTACTTC.

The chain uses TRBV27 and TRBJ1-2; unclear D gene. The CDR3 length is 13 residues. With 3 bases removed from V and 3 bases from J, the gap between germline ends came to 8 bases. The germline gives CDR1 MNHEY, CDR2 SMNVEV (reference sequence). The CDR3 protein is CASSFSTDYGYTF. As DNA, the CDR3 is TGTGCCAGCAGTTTTTCTACGGACTATGGCTACACCTTC.

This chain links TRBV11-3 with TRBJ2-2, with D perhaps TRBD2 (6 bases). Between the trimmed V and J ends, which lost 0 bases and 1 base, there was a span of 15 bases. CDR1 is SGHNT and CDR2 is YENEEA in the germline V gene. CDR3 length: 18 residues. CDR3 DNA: TGTGCCAGCAGCTTAGATCAAGGAGGTAGCGGGAACACCGGGGAGCTGTTTTTT. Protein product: CASSLDQGGSGNTGELFF.

The CDR3, as DNA: TGCGCCAGCAGTCGACTAGCAGGCGACAATGAGCAGTTCTTC. It yields the protein CASSRLAGDNEQFF. The V call is TRBV5-1, the J call TRBJ2-1; the match to TRBD2 covers 7 bases. Germline V gene data show CDR1 as SGHRS and CDR2 as YFSETQ. This CDR3 is 14 amino acids long. V lost 5 bases to trimming and J lost 5 bases; unmatched junction nucleotides: 7. Full variable domain (rest looked up from reference TRBV5-1 and TRBJ2-1): KAGVTQTPRYLIKTRGQQVTLSCSPISGHRSVSWYQQTPGQGLQFLFEYFSETQRNKGNFPGRFSGRQFSNSRSEMNVSTLELGDSALYLCASSRLAGDNEQFFGPGTRLTVL.

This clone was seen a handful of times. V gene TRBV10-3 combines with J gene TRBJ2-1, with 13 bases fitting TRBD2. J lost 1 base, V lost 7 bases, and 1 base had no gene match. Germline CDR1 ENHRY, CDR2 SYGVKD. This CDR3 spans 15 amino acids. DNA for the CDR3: TGTGCCATCAAGACTAGCGGGAGGTCCTACAATGAGCAGTTCTTC. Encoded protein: CAIKTSGRSYNEQFF.

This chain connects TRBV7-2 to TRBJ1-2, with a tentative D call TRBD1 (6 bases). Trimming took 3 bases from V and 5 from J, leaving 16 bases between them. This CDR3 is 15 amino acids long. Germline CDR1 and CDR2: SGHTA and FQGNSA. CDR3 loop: CASSFTAGVGYGYTF. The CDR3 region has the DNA TGTGCCAGCAGCTTTACAGCAGGGGTCGGGTATGGCTACACCTTC.